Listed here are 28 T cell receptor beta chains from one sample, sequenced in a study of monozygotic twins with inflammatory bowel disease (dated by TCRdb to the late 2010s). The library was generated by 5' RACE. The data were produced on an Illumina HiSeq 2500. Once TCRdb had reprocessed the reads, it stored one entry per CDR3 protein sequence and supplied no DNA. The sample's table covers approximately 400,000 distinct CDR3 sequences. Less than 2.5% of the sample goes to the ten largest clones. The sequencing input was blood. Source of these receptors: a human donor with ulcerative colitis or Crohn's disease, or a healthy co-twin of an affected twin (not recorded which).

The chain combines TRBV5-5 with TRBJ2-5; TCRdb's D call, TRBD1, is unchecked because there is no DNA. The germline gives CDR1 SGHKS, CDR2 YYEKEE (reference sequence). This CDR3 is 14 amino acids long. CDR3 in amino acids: CASSLRAAGETQYF.

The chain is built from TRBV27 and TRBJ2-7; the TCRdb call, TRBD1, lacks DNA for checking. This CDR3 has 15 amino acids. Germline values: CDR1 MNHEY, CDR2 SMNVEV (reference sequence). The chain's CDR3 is CASSRPGQGLYEQYF.

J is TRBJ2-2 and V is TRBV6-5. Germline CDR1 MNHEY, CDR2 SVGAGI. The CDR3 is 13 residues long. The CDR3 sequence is CASALHRTGELFF.

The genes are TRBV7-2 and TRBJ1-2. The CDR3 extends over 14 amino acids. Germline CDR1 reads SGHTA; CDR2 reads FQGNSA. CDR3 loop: CASSLGEGLWGYTF.

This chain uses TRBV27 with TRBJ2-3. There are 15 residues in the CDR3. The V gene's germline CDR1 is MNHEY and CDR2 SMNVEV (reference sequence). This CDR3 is CASSFSWGGTDTQYF.

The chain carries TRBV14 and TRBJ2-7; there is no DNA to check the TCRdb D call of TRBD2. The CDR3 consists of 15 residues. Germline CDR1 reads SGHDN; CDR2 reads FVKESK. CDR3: CASSQTSGRAVEQYF.

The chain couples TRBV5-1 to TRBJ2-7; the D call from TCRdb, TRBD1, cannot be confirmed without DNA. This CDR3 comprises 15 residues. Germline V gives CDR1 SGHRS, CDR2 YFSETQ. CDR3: CASSPEGGTAYEQYF.

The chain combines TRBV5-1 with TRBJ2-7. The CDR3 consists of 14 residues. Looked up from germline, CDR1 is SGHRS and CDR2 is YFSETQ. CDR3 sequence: CASSYDTLSYEQYF.

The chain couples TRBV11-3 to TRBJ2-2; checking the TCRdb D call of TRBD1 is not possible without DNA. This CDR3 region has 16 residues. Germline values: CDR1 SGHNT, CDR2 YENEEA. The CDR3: CASSSQDRAGTGELFF.

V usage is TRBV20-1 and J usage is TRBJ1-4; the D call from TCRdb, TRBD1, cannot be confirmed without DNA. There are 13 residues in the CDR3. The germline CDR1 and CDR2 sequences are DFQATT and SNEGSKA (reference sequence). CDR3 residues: CSALDRVGEKLFF.

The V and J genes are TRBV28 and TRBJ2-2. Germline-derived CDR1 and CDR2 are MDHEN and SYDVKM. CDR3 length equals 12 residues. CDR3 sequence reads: CASRPHTGELFF. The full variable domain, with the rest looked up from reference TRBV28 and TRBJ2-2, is DVKVTQSSRYLVKRTGEKVFLECVQDMDHENMFWYRQDPGLGLRLIYFSYDVKMKEKGDIPEGYSVSREKKERFSLILESASTNQTSMYLCASRPHTGELFFGEGSRLTVL.

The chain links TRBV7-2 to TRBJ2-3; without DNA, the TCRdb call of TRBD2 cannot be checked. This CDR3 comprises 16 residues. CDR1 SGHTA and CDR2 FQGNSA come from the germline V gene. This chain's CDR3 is CASSLTLGGLTDTQYF. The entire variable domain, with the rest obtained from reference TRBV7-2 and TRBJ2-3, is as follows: GAGVSQSPSNKVTEKGKDVELRCDPISGHTALYWYRQSLGQGLEFLIYFQGNSAPDKSGLPSDRFSAERTGGSVSTLTIQRTQQEDSAVYLCASSLTLGGLTDTQYFGPGTRLTVL.

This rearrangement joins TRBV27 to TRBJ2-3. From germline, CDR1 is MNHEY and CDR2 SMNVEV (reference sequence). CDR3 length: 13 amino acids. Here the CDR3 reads CASSNRIAVVQYF.

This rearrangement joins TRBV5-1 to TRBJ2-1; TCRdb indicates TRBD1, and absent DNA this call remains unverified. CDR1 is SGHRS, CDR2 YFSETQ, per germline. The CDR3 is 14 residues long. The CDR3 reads CASSLPPSADEQFF.

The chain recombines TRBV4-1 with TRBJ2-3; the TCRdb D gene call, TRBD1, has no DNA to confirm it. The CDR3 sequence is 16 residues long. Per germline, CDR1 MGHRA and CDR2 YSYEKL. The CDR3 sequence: CASSHWGAEHTDTQYF.

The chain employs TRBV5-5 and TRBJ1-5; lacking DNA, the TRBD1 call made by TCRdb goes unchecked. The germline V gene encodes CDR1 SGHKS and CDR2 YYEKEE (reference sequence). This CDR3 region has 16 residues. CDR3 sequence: CASSLGQGIANQPQHF.

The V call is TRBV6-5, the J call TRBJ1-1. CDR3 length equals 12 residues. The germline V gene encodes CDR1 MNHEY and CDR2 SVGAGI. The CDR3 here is CASSYTGTEAFF.

The CDR3 sequence is CSAKDWGSGSVSGEQYF. J is TRBJ2-7 and V is TRBV20-1; no DNA is available, so the TRBD2 call from TCRdb remains unchecked. Germline loops: CDR1 DFQATT, CDR2 SNEGSKA (reference sequence). The CDR3 has 17 amino acids.

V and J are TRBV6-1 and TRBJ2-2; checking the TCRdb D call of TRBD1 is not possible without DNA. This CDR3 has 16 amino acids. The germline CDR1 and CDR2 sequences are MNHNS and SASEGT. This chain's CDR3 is CASKRGTGANTGELFF.

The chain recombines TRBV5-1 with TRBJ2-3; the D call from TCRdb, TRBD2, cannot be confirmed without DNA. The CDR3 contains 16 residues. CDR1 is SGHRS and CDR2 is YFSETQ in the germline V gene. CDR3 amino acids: CASSLQSAGDTDTQYF.

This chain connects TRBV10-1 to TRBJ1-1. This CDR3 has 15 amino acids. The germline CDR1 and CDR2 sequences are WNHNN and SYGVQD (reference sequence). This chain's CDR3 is CASSELKGFNTEAFF.

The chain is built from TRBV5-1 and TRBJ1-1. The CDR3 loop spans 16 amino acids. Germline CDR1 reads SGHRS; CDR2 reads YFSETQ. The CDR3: CASSFRGLFDDKEAFF.

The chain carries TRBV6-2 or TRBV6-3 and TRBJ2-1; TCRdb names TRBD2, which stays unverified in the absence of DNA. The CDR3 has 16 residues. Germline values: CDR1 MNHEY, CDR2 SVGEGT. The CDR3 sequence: CASSPGERGTYNEQFF.

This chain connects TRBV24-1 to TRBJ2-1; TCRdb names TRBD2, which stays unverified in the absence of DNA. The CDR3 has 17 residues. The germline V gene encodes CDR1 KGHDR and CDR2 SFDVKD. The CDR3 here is CATSDPTPGIAGNEQFF.

The CDR3 spells CASSVAGGPAYEQYF. This chain uses TRBV7-2 with TRBJ2-7; TCRdb reports TRBD1, a call that lacks DNA to check it against. The CDR3 runs 15 residues. Germline CDR1 is SGHTA and CDR2 is FQGNSA.

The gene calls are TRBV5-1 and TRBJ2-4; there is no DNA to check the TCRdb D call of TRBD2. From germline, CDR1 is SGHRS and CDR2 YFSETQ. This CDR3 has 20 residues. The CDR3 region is CASSLLGLAGEGATKNIQYF.

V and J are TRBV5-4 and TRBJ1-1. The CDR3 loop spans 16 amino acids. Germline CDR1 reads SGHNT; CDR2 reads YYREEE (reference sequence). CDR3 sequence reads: CASSKVELARGNEAFF.

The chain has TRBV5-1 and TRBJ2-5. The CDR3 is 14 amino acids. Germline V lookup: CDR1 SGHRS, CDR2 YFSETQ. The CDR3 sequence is CASSLEAAQETQYF.